Listed here are 26 T cell receptor beta chains from one sample, sequenced in a study of long-term antiretroviral therapy in people with HIV. Samples were assayed with immunoSEQ v3.0 at survey level. The protocol was immunoSEQ multiplex PCR, while the TCRdb copy is restricted to in-frame clones and leaves out a portion. Of about 23,000 clones in the sample, 70% to 90% were seen once. The specimen was unsorted PBMCs, collected 0.6 years after starting antiretroviral therapy. The receptor set was obtained from a man between 60 and 75 years old with HIV.

The genes are TRBV2 and TRBJ2-3; the match to TRBD2 covers 9 bases. Per germline, CDR1 SNHLY and CDR2 FYNNEI. This CDR3 has 19 residues. Unmatched junction bases numbered 12, after V lost 1 base and J lost 1 base. CDR3 sequence reads: CASSEVVAGVVGGTDTQYF. In DNA, the CDR3 is TGTGCCAGCAGTGAAGTGGTAGCGGGAGTGGTAGGTGGCACAGATACGCAGTATTTT.

The chain couples TRBV5-1 to TRBJ2-2; the match to TRBD2 covers 8 bases. CDR1 and CDR2 from the germline V gene are SGHRS and YFSETQ. V lost 4 bases, J lost 2 bases, and 13 bases stayed unmatched. There are 18 residues in the CDR3. The CDR3 reads CASSLMGLAGINTGELFF. The CDR3 DNA is TGCGCCAGCAGCCTCATGGGGTTAGCGGGGATAAACACCGGGGAGCTGTTTTTT.

The genes are TRBV19 and TRBJ1-3; D is ambiguous. CDR1 is LNHDA, CDR2 SQIVND, per germline (reference sequence). V was shortened by 3 bases and J by 0 bases, with 12 bases between the two germline ends. The CDR3 loop spans 16 amino acids. The CDR3 region has the DNA TGTGCCAGTAGTATGGAAAGGCTGAGCTCTGGAAACACCATATATTTT. Translating gives CASSMERLSSGNTIYF.

The V gene is TRBV5-1, the J gene TRBJ2-7, with D possibly TRBD2 on 6 matching bases. This CDR3 is 15 amino acids long. V lost 4 bases to trimming and J lost 0 bases, with 14 bases between them. Per the germline V gene, CDR1 is SGHRS and CDR2 is YFSETQ. The CDR3 region is CASSPTSRSSYEQYF. CDR3 in DNA: TGCGCCAGCAGCCCAACTAGCAGGAGCTCCTACGAGCAGTACTTC.

This clone was seen only a few times. This chain links TRBV5-4 with TRBJ1-5, with unresolved D. V lost 2 bases, J lost 5 bases, and 8 bases lay in between. The germline V gene has CDR1 SGHNT and CDR2 YYREEE (reference sequence). CDR3 length: 13 residues. In DNA form, the CDR3 reads TGTGCCAGCAGCTTAGATCGCTATCAGCCCCAGCATTTT. Its protein product is CASSLDRYQPQHF.

This clone has more than one count but fewer than ten. V usage is TRBV7-8 and J usage is TRBJ2-7; TRBD1 might be the D (6 bases). The CDR3 is made up of 16 amino acids. The germline V gene has CDR1 SGHVS and CDR2 FQNEAQ. Trimming took 4 bases from V and 4 from J, leaving 20 bases between them. CDR3 coding DNA: TGTGCCAGCAGCTCTCCTAAAGGGGGTACCGGTTACGAGCAGTACTTC. Its translation: CASSSPKGGTGYEQYF.

The chain uses TRBV6-5 and TRBJ2-7; 8 bases are a match to TRBD2. Germline V gene lookup returns CDR1 MNHEY and CDR2 SVGAGI. The CDR3 has 15 amino acids. V shed 7 bases, J shed 6 bases, and the junction held 14 bases outside the gene matches. The CDR3 sequence is CASTGAGAKTFEQYF. As DNA, the CDR3 is TGTGCCAGCACCGGAGCGGGAGCTAAGACCTTCGAGCAGTACTTC.

The chain employs TRBV5-1 and TRBJ2-5; 7 nucleotides agree with TRBD2. The CDR3 runs 14 residues. Per germline, CDR1 SGHRS and CDR2 YFSETQ. V was pared by 1 base and J by 5 bases, with 5 bases of the junction left unmatched. DNA for the CDR3: TGCGCCAGCAGCTTGCCGGGGGGAGGTGAGACCCAGTACTTC. Amino acid sequence: CASSLPGGGETQYF.

The rearrangement joins TRBV4-3 to TRBJ1-2; tentative D call: TRBD1 (5 bases). Deletions cut 0 bases from V and 3 bases from J, with 17 bases between. Germline values: CDR1 LGHNA, CDR2 YSLEER. The CDR3 is 17 residues long. The CDR3 nucleotides read TGCGCCAGCAGCCAAGATCTCTCTCTGGGGACCGACTATGGCTACACCTTC. Its protein is CASSQDLSLGTDYGYTF.

The gene calls are TRBV29-1 and TRBJ1-1; TRBD1 might be the D (5 bases). The germline V gene has CDR1 SQVTM and CDR2 ANQGSEA. V was clipped by 3 bases and J by 4 bases, with 12 bases between them. The CDR3 runs to 13 residues. The CDR3 DNA reads TGCAGCGTTGAGGCGGGGCAAGCCACTGAAGCTTTCTTT. As protein: CSVEAGQATEAFF.

The chain has TRBV10-1 and TRBJ2-5, with no clear D. Germline CDR1 is WNHNN and CDR2 is SYGVQD (reference sequence). V was shortened by 0 bases and J by 0 bases, with 5 bases between the two germline ends. The CDR3 sequence is 14 residues long. The CDR3 is CASSESADQETQYF. CDR3 bases: TGCGCCAGCAGTGAGTCGGCCGACCAAGAGACCCAGTACTTC.

The rearrangement uses TRBV9 and TRBJ2-3; no reliable D call. Germline CDR1 and CDR2: SGDLS and YYNGEE. The CDR3 totals 13 residues. Trimming cost V 1 base and J 5 bases, with 8 bases left between them. The CDR3 coding sequence is TGTGCCAGCAGCGTATCCCGCGGAGATACGCAGTATTTT. This gives the protein CASSVSRGDTQYF.

This chain joins TRBV11-1 and TRBJ1-6; D is possibly TRBD1 (5 bases). The V gene lost 5 bases and the J gene lost 6 bases, with 17 bases spanning the gap. This CDR3 comprises 16 residues. Looked up from germline, CDR1 is SGHAT and CDR2 is FQDESV (reference sequence). The CDR3 is CASSEQVRASNSPLHF. In DNA, the CDR3 is TGTGCCAGCAGCGAACAGGTGCGGGCTTCTAATTCACCCCTCCACTTT. The variable domain in full, completed from reference TRBV11-1 and TRBJ1-6, reads EAEVAQSPRYKITEKSQAVAFWCDPISGHATLYWYRQILGQGPELLVQFQDESVVDDSQLPKDRFSAERLKGVDSTLKIQPAELGDSAMYLCASSEQVRASNSPLHFGNGTRLTVT.

The V and J genes are TRBV5-1 and TRBJ2-5, with TRBD1 matching 10 bases. V lost 7 bases, J lost 2 bases, and 8 bases stayed unmatched. This CDR3 has 15 residues. Germline-derived CDR1 and CDR2 are SGHRS and YFSETQ. CDR3 bases: TGCGCCAGCGGTGGGACAGGGGCGTCTCAAGAGACCCAGTACTTC. Residues: CASGGTGASQETQYF.

This rearrangement joins TRBV18 to TRBJ2-5; no clear D. Trimming pared 3 bases from V and 5 bases from J, leaving 43 bases between. Germline V CDR1 and CDR2: KGHSH, LQKENI. The CDR3 is 24 residues long. The CDR3 bases are TGTGCCAGCTCACCCGGGCCTGTTCCTTTTGCTTTGCGGCCGCTTCGAGGATGGTGGGAGACCCAGTACTTC. Translation gives CASSPGPVPFALRPLRGWWETQYF.

The chain couples TRBV30 to TRBJ2-5; the match to TRBD2 covers 11 bases. The DNA end is a closer match to TRBJ2-7, so the J assignment may be wrong. Per germline, CDR1 GTSNPN and CDR2 SVGIG (reference sequence). This CDR3 has 14 amino acids. The chain's CDR3 is CAWRTSGDTYEQYF. The CDR3 DNA follows: TGTGCCTGGAGGACTAGCGGGGACACCTACGAGCAGTACTTC.

The V and J genes are TRBV11-3 and TRBJ2-7; D uncertain. Germline CDR1 and CDR2: SGHNT and YENEEA. The CDR3 loop spans 14 amino acids. The V end lost 1 base, the J end lost 1 base, and 8 bases lay between the germline ends. The DNA for the CDR3 is TGTGCCAGCAGCTTAGCAAGCCAGTCCTACGAGCAGTACTTC. Amino acid sequence: CASSLASQSYEQYF. The complete variable domain, with remaining parts taken from reference TRBV11-3 and TRBJ2-7, reads EAGVVQSPRYKIIEKKQPVAFWCNPISGHNTLYWYLQNLGQGPELLIRYENEEAVDDSQLPKDRFSAERLKGVDSTLKIQPAELGDSAVYLCASSLASQSYEQYFGPGTRLTVT.

The J gene is TRBJ2-7, the V gene TRBV7-9; TRBD1 matches 7 bases. The CDR3 contains 14 residues. The germline V gene encodes CDR1 SEHNR and CDR2 FQNEAQ (reference sequence). Germline trimming cut 6 bases from V and 3 bases from J; bases unmatched to any gene: 8. CDR3: CASSGQANIYEQYF. The CDR3 coding sequence is TGTGCCAGCAGTGGACAGGCGAACATCTACGAGCAGTACTTC. Filled out from reference TRBV7-9 and TRBJ2-7, the complete variable domain reads DTGVSQNPRHKITKRGQNVTFRCDPISEHNRLYWYRQTLGQGPEFLTYFQNEAQLEKSRLLSDRFSAERPKGSFSTLEIQRTEQGDSAMYLCASSGQANIYEQYFGPGTRLTVT.

The chain combines TRBV5-1 with TRBJ2-1; D call uncertain. The CDR3 extends over 13 amino acids. The germline gives CDR1 SGHRS, CDR2 YFSETQ. V lost 1 base, J lost 4 bases, and 6 bases lay in between. The CDR3 is CASSLLHYNEQFF. The CDR3 bases are TGCGCCAGCAGCTTGTTACATTACAATGAGCAGTTCTTC.

V usage is TRBV10-1 and J usage is TRBJ2-4, with D possibly matching TRBD2 (5 bases). Trimming took 4 bases from V and 8 from J, leaving 12 bases between them. The CDR3 consists of 13 residues. Germline CDR1 is WNHNN and CDR2 is SYGVQD (reference sequence). The CDR3 nucleotides read TGCGCCAGCAGTGGAGGGAATGGGTACATTCAGTACTTC. This encodes CASSGGNGYIQYF.

The V gene is TRBV6-5, the J gene TRBJ2-2, with unresolved D. CDR3 length: 15 residues. Germline CDR1 reads MNHEY; CDR2 reads SVGAGI. The V end lost 7 bases, the J end lost 3 bases, and 15 bases lay between the germline ends. In nucleotides, the CDR3 is TGTGCCAGCACCGCGACCGGGCCTTACACCGGGGAGCTGTTTTTT. Translated: CASTATGPYTGELFF.

The chain has TRBV21-1 and TRBJ1-1; TRBD1 reflects the table's D call only, with no check against the DNA. TRBV21-1 has pseudogene status. The CDR3 spans 17 residues. The CDR3 spells CASRRGQDGVENTEAFF. DNA for the CDR3: TGTGCCAGCCGAAGGGGACAGGATGGTGTTGAGAACACTGAAGCTTTCTTT.

The chain employs TRBV7-3 and TRBJ2-1, with D possibly matching TRBD2 (7 bases). Germline V gives CDR1 SGHTA, CDR2 FQGTGA. Trimming cost V 5 bases and J 3 bases, with 17 bases left between them. The CDR3 covers 16 residues. CDR3 sequence reads: CASSPQRGAFYNEQFF. The CDR3, as DNA: TGTGCCAGCAGCCCGCAACGGGGGGCGTTCTACAATGAGCAGTTCTTC. Based on the CDR3 plus reference TRBV7-3 and TRBJ2-1, the full variable domain is GAGVSQTPSNKVTEKGKYVELRCDPISGHTALYWYRQSLGQGPEFLIYFQGTGAADDSGLPNDRFFAVRPEGSVSTLKIQRTERGDSAVYLCASSPQRGAFYNEQFFGPGTRLTVL.

The rearrangement uses TRBV9 and TRBJ1-4, with no clear D. Trimming left V 0 bases short and J 2 bases short, with 14 bases between. CDR3 length: 17 residues. CDR1 and CDR2 from the germline V gene are SGDLS and YYNGEE. The CDR3: CASSVDAGVPTNEKLFF. The CDR3 DNA sequence: TGTGCCAGCAGCGTAGACGCAGGAGTGCCTACTAATGAAAAACTGTTTTTT.

The CDR3 protein is CASSLAGQGNNQPQHF. CDR3 DNA sequence: TGTGCCAGCAGTTTAGCGGGACAGGGTAACAATCAGCCCCAGCATTTT. The chain is built from TRBV27 and TRBJ1-5, with 9 bases identical to TRBD1. The V and J ends lost 2 bases and 3 bases, in that order; junction bases with no gene match: 5. The CDR3 runs to 16 residues. Germline assignment: CDR1 MNHEY and CDR2 SMNVEV (reference sequence).

The chain's CDR3 is CASSQDRNTEAFF. CDR3 sequence (DNA): TGCGCCAGCAGCCAAGATAGGAACACTGAAGCTTTCTTT. The chain combines TRBV4-3 with TRBJ1-1; D call uncertain. The CDR3 extends over 13 amino acids. V lost 0 bases, J lost 1 base, and 3 bases lay in between. Germline CDR1 is LGHNA and CDR2 is YSLEER.